These 14 T cell receptor beta chains came from one sample sequenced in a study of blood T cell repertoires in COVID-19. The data were produced by immunoSEQ multiplex PCR, yet TCRdb's version contains in-frame clones alone and is incomplete. The sample carries about 180,000 clones, roughly 89% recorded once. Input material: peripheral blood. These receptors all stem from a woman aged 50 to 60 with acute or convalescent COVID-19.

This clone was recorded only once. The chain employs TRBV13 and TRBJ2-7; 9 positions match TRBD2. CDR1 and CDR2 from the germline V gene are PRHDT and FYEKMQ (reference sequence). The CDR3 spans 19 residues. V was clipped by 0 bases and J by 2 bases; unmatched bases: 14. Written as DNA, the CDR3 is TGTGCCAGCAGCTTAGGAGGAGCGGGAGGACCCCCCTTCCCCTACGAGCAGTACTTC. Its protein product is CASSLGGAGGPPFPYEQYF.

This chain joins TRBV5-1 and TRBJ2-5; 15 bases fit TRBD2. In germline, CDR1 is SGHRS, CDR2 YFSETQ. Unmatched junction bases numbered 4, after V lost 3 bases and J lost 4 bases. The CDR3 totals 16 residues. The CDR3, as DNA: TGCGCCAGCAGCTGGACTAGCGGGGGGGCCCTAGAGACCCAGTACTTC. Amino acids: CASSWTSGGALETQYF.

The chain uses TRBV5-1 and TRBJ2-7; 10 bases fit TRBD1. J was trimmed by 6 bases and V by 4 bases; bases with no gene match: 16. The germline V gene encodes CDR1 SGHRS and CDR2 YFSETQ. This CDR3 spans 17 amino acids. CDR3 protein: CASSNHPGQGIYGEQYF. The CDR3 DNA follows: TGCGCCAGCAGCAACCACCCGGGACAGGGGATCTACGGCGAGCAGTACTTC. Supplemented by reference TRBV5-1 and TRBJ2-7, the full variable domain reads KAGVTQTPRYLIKTRGQQVTLSCSPISGHRSVSWYQQTPGQGLQFLFEYFSETQRNKGNFPGRFSGRQFSNSRSEMNVSTLELGDSALYLCASSNHPGQGIYGEQYFGPGTRLTVT.

The rearrangement joins TRBV19 to TRBJ1-5; 9 bases fit TRBD1. The CDR3 is made up of 13 amino acids. After removal of 6 bases from V and 9 bases from J, the junction contained 6 bases not matched to a gene. The germline CDR1 and CDR2 sequences are LNHDA and SQIVND (reference sequence). The CDR3 region has the DNA TGTGCCAGTAGCCCGACAGGGGGGCGGCCCCAGCATTTT. Protein: CASSPTGGRPQHF.

The chain employs TRBV5-5 and TRBJ1-5, with no clear D. CDR3 length: 14 residues. Deletions cut 0 bases from V and 3 bases from J, with 7 bases between. Germline assignment: CDR1 SGHKS and CDR2 YYEKEE (reference sequence). The CDR3 region has the DNA TGTGCCAGCAGCTTGGGGAGGGACAATCAGCCCCAGCATTTT. Protein product: CASSLGRDNQPQHF. Complete variable domain (other parts from reference TRBV5-5 and TRBJ1-5): DAGVTQSPTHLIKTRGQQVTLRCSPISGHKSVSWYQQVLGQGPQFIFQYYEKEERGRGNFPDRFSARQFPNYSSELNVNALLLGDSALYLCASSLGRDNQPQHFGDGTRLSIL.

This chain joins TRBV7-9 and TRBJ1-3; tentatively, D is TRBD1 (6 bases). V was clipped by 5 bases and J by 4 bases, with 18 bases between them. In germline, CDR1 is SEHNR, CDR2 FQNEAQ (reference sequence). The CDR3 length is 16 residues. The DNA for the CDR3 is TGTGCCAGCAGCCTCCCGCGGGGGGCGATCGGAAACACCATATATTTT. Translated: CASSLPRGAIGNTIYF.

The chain has TRBV10-3 and TRBJ1-3; D gene uncertain. Germline-derived CDR1 and CDR2 are ENHRY and SYGVKD. The length of the CDR3 is 15 residues. The V end lost 4 bases, the J end lost 4 bases, and 14 bases lay between the germline ends. The CDR3 DNA sequence: TGTGCCATCAGTGGCGGGCCCGAGGCCGGAAACACCATATATTTT. This sequence encodes CAISGGPEAGNTIYF.

The DNA of the CDR3 is TGTGCCTGGAGTGCACCCGGGACAGGCCGGGAAAAACTGTTTTTT. This translates into CAWSAPGTGREKLFF. The V and J genes are TRBV30 and TRBJ1-4, with 8 bases fitting TRBD1. This CDR3 spans 15 amino acids. V shed 1 base, J shed 8 bases, and the junction held 9 bases outside the gene matches. Germline CDR1 reads GTSNPN; CDR2 reads SVGIG (reference sequence). Together with reference TRBV30 and TRBJ1-4, the CDR3 gives the full variable domain: SQTIHQWPATLVQPVGSPLSLECTVEGTSNPNLYWYRQAAGRGLQLLFYSVGIGQISSEVPQNLSASRPQDRQFILSSKKLLLSDSGFYLCAWSAPGTGREKLFFGSGTQLSVL.

This clone was counted a single time. The chain couples TRBV5-8 to TRBJ1-4, with a tentative D call TRBD1 (5 bases). The V end lost 0 bases, the J end lost 2 bases, and 8 bases lay between the germline ends. This CDR3 comprises 15 residues. Germline V CDR1 and CDR2: SGHTS, YDEGEE. The CDR3 DNA sequence: TGTGCCAGCAGCTTGGATGGGGGGACTAATGAAAAACTGTTTTTT. This sequence encodes CASSLDGGTNEKLFF.

V usage is TRBV2 and J usage is TRBJ2-2; no definite D call. The CDR3 consists of 14 residues. Germline V lookup: CDR1 SNHLY, CDR2 FYNNEI. V was pared by 6 bases and J by 4 bases, with 12 bases between. The CDR3 region is CASRGRTPTGELFF. The CDR3 nucleotides read TGTGCCAGCAGGGGCAGAACTCCCACCGGGGAGCTGTTTTTT.

The V call is TRBV5-6, the J call TRBJ2-3, with a tentative D call TRBD2 (5 bases). The germline V and J ends were trimmed by 0 bases and 4 bases, with 15 bases remaining between them. The germline gives CDR1 SGHDT, CDR2 YYEEEE. The CDR3 is made up of 16 amino acids. CDR3 region: CASSLGLPGVPDTQYF. The CDR3 nucleotides read TGTGCCAGCAGCTTGGGACTCCCCGGGGTCCCAGATACGCAGTATTTT. Full variable domain (remainder filled in from reference TRBV5-6 and TRBJ2-3): DAGVTQSPTHLIKTRGQQVTLRCSPKSGHDTVSWYQQALGQGPQFIFQYYEEEERQRGNFPDRFSGHQFPNYSSELNVNALLLGDSALYLCASSLGLPGVPDTQYFGPGTRLTVL.

The chain has TRBV7-9 and TRBJ2-3; possible D gene TRBD2, 5 bases. Germline CDR1 and CDR2: SEHNR and FQNEAQ (reference sequence). CDR3 length: 13 residues. V was cut by 5 bases and J by 2 bases, with 8 bases left in between. As DNA, the CDR3 is TGTGCCAGCAGCCAGACTAACACAGATACGCAGTATTTT. Its translation is CASSQTNTDTQYF.

This clone was seen only a few times. The chain is built from TRBV19 and TRBJ1-2, with 9 bases that match TRBD1. Germline trimming cut 4 bases from V and 8 bases from J; bases unmatched to any gene: 8. CDR1 and CDR2 from the germline V gene are LNHDA and SQIVND (reference sequence). The CDR3 totals 14 residues. The CDR3 spells CASSTGTGLDGYTF. The CDR3 DNA sequence: TGTGCCAGTAGTACCGGGACAGGGTTAGACGGCTACACCTTC.

The genes are TRBV3-1 (or the pseudogene TRBV3-2) and TRBJ2-7; D may be TRBD1 (7 bases). Per germline, CDR1 LGHDT and CDR2 YNNKEL (reference sequence). V lost 1 base and J lost 3, with 10 bases in between. The CDR3 extends over 14 amino acids. The CDR3 is CASSQGQGGYEQYF. Here the CDR3 DNA reads TGTGCCAGCAGCCAAGGACAGGGAGGCTACGAGCAGTACTTC.